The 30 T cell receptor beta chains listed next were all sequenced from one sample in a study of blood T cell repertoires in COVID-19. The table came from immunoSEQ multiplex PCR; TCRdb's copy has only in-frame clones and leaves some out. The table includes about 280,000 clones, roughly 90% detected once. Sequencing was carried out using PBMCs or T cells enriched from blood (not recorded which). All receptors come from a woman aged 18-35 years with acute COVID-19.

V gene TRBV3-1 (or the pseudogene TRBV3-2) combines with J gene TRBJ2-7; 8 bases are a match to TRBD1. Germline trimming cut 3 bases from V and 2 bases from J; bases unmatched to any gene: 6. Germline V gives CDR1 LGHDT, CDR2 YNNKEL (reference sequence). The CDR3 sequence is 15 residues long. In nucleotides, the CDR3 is TGTGCCAGCAGCCAGGACAGGGATTTCACCTACGAGCAGTACTTC. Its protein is CASSQDRDFTYEQYF.

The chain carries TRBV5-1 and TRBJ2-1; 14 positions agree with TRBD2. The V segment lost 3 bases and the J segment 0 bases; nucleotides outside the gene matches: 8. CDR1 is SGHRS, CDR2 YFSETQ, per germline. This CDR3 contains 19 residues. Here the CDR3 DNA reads TGCGCCAGCAGCTACAAAGGGACTAGCGGGAGCGGCTCCTACAATGAGCAGTTCTTC. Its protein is CASSYKGTSGSGSYNEQFF.

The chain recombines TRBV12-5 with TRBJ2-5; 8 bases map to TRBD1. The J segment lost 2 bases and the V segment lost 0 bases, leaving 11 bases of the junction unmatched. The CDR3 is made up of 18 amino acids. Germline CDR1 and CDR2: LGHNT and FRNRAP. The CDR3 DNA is TGTGCTAGTGGTTTGGTCCGGGACGGACAGGGACCTCAAGAGACCCAGTACTTC. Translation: CASGLVRDGQGPQETQYF.

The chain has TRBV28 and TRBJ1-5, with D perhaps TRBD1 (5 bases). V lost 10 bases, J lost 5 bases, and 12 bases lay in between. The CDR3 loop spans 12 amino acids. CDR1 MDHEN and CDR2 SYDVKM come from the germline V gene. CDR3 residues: CATFSGDQPQHF. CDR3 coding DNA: TGTGCCACCTTTTCGGGGGATCAGCCCCAGCATTTT. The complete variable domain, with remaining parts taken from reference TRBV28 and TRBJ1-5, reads DVKVTQSSRYLVKRTGEKVFLECVQDMDHENMFWYRQDPGLGLRLIYFSYDVKMKEKGDIPEGYSVSREKKERFSLILESASTNQTSMYLCATFSGDQPQHFGDGTRLSIL.

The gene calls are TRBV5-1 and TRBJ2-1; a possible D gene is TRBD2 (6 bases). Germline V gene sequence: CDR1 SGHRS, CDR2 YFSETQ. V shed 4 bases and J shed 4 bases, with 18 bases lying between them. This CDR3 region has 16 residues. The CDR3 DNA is TGCGCCAGCAGCGGAGGGGCCGCCATCATTTACAATGAGCAGTTCTTC. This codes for CASSGGAAIIYNEQFF.

DNA of the CDR3: TGTGCCAGCATTTCGACAGGGGGCTCGGCGATTGAAGCTTTCTTT. Its protein product is CASISTGGSAIEAFF. V is TRBV25-1 and J is TRBJ1-1; 10 nucleotides match TRBD1. This CDR3 is built from 15 residues. Trimming removed 7 bases from V and 7 bases from J; junction bases left unmatched: 12. Germline CDR1 and CDR2: MGHDK and SYGVNS. Based on the CDR3 plus reference TRBV25-1 and TRBJ1-1, the full variable domain is EADIYQTPRYLVIGTGKKITLECSQTMGHDKMYWYQQDPGMELHLIHYSYGVNSTEKGDLSSESTVSRIRTEHFPLTLESARPSHTSQYLCASISTGGSAIEAFFGQGTRLTVV.

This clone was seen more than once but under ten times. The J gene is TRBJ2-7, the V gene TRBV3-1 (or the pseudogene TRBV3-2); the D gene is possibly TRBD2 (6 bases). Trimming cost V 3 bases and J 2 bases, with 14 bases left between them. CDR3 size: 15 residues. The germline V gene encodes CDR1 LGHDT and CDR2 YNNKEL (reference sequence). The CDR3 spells CASSQILARPYEQYF. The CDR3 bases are TGTGCCAGCAGCCAGATACTAGCCCGCCCCTACGAGCAGTACTTC.

The CDR3 loop reads CAWSVWQEGTDTQYF. The CDR3 nucleotides read TGTGCCTGGAGTGTCTGGCAGGAAGGCACAGATACGCAGTATTTT. This chain joins TRBV30 and TRBJ2-3, with unresolved D. V was clipped by 0 bases and J by 1 base, with 11 bases between them. CDR1 is GTSNPN, CDR2 SVGIG, per germline (reference sequence). The CDR3 runs 15 residues.

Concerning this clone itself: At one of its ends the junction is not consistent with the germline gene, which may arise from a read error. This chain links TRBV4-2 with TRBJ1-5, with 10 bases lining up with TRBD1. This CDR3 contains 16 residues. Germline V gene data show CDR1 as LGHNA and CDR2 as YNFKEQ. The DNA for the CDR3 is TGTGCCAGCAGACAAGATATCCGACAGGGGGCTCAGCCCCAGCATTTT. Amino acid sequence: CASRQDIRQGAQPQHF.

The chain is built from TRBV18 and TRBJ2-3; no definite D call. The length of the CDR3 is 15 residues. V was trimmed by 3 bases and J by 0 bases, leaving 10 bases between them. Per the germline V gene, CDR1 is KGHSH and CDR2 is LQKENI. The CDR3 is CASSPQYLSTDTQYF. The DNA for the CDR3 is TGTGCCAGCTCACCCCAGTACCTTAGCACAGATACGCAGTATTTT.

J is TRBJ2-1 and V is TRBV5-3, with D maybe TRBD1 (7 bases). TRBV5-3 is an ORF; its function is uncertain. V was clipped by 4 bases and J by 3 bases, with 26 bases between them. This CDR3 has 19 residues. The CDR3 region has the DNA TGTGCCAGAAGCCCGCCTGCGAGGGGGCGGGAAGAAAACTACAATGAGCAGTTCTTC. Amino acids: CARSPPARGREENYNEQFF.

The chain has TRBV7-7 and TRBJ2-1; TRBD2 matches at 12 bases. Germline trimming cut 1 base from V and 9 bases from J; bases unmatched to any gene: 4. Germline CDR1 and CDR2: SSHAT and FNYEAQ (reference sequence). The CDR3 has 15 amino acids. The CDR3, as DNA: TGTGCCAGCAGCTTAGTGACTAGCGGGAGTGCTGAGCAGTTCTTC. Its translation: CASSLVTSGSAEQFF.

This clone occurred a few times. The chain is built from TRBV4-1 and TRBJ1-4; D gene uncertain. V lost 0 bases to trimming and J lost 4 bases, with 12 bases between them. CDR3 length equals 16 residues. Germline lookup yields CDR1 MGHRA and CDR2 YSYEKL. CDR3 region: CASSQEGAGYNEKLFF. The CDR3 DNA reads TGCGCCAGCAGCCAAGAAGGCGCGGGGTATAATGAAAAACTGTTTTTT.

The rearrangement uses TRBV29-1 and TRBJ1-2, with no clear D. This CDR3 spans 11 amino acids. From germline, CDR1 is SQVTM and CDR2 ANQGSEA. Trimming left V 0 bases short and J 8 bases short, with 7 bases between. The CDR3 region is CSVEETRGYTF. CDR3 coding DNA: TGCAGCGTTGAAGAAACCAGAGGCTACACCTTC.

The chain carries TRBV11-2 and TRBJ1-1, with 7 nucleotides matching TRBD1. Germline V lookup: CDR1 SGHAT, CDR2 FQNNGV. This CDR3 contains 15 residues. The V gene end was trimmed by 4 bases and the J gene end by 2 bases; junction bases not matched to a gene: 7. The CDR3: CASSSTTGRNTEAFF. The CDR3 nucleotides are TGTGCCAGCAGCTCTACGACAGGGCGTAACACTGAAGCTTTCTTT.

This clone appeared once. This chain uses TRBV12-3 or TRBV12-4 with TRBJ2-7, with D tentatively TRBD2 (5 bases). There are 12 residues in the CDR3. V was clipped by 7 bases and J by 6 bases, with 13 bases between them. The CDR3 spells CASTSGWREQYF. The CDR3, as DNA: TGTGCCAGCACCTCGGGATGGCGCGAGCAGTACTTC.

CDR3 nucleotides: TGTGCCAGCAGCCAAACCCAGACAGGGGGATACGAGCAGTACTTC. This codes for CASSQTQTGGYEQYF. The gene calls are TRBV4-2 and TRBJ2-7; TRBD1 matches at 9 bases. The germline V gene encodes CDR1 LGHNA and CDR2 YNFKEQ. With 2 bases clipped from V and 4 bases from J, the junction kept 6 bases outside the gene matches. The CDR3 sequence is 15 residues long.

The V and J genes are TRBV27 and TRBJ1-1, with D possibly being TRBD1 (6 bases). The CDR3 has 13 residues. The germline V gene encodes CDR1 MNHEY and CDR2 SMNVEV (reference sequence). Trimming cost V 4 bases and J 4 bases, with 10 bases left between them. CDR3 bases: TGTGCCAGCAGTTCTCGGACAGCCACTGAAGCTTTCTTT. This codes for CASSSRTATEAFF.

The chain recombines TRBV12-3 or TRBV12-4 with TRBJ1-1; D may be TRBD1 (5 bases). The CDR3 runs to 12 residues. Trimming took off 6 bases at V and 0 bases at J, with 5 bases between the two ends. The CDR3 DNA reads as TGTGCCAGCAGGGGGCTGAACACTGAAGCTTTCTTT. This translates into CASRGLNTEAFF.

This chain's CDR3 is CASSRKNTNYGYTF. CDR3 coding DNA: TGTGCCAGCAGTCGAAAGAACACTAACTATGGCTACACCTTC. The chain joins TRBV27 to TRBJ1-2; D is undetermined. V was trimmed by 5 bases and J by 0 bases, leaving 10 bases between them. The CDR3 contains 14 residues. Germline assignment: CDR1 MNHEY and CDR2 SMNVEV (reference sequence).

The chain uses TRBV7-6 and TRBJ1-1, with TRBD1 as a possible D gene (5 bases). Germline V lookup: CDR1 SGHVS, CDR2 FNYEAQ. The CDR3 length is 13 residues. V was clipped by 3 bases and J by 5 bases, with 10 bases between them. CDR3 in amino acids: CASSFGGGTEAFF. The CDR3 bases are TGTGCCAGCAGCTTCGGGGGTGGGACTGAAGCTTTCTTT.

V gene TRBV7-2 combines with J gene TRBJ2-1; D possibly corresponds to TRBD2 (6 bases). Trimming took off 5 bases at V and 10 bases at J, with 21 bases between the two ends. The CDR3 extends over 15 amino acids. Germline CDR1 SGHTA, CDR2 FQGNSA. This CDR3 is CASSPRRATVGEQFF. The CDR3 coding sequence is TGTGCCAGCAGCCCACGGAGGGCGACGGTGGGGGAGCAGTTCTTC.

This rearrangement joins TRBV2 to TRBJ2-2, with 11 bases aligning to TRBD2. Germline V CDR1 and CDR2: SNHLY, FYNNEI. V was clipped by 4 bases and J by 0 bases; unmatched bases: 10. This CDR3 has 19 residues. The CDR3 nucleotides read TGTGCCAGCAGTGCCTTGGGGCTAGCGGGAGGCGCGAACACCGGGGAGCTGTTTTTT. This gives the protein CASSALGLAGGANTGELFF.

Here the CDR3 reads CASSPPDRDNYGYTF. DNA for the CDR3: TGTGCCAGCAGCCCACCGGACAGGGATAACTATGGCTACACCTTC. J is TRBJ1-2 and V is TRBV5-4; TRBD1 matches at 8 bases. With 4 bases clipped from V and 1 base from J, the junction kept 6 bases outside the gene matches. The CDR3 is made up of 15 amino acids. Germline loops: CDR1 SGHNT, CDR2 YYREEE (reference sequence).

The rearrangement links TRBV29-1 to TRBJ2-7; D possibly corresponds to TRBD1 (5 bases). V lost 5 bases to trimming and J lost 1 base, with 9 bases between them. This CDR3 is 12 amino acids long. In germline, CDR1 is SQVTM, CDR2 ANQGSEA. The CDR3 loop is CSVTTDSYEQYF. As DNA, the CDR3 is TGCAGCGTTACGACAGATTCCTACGAGCAGTACTTC.

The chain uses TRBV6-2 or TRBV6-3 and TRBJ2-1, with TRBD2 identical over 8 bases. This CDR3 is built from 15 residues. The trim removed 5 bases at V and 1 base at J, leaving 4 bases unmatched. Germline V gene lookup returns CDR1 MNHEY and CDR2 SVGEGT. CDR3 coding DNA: TGTGCCAGCAGTCGAACTAGCGGATCCTACAATGAGCAGTTCTTC. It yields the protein CASSRTSGSYNEQFF.

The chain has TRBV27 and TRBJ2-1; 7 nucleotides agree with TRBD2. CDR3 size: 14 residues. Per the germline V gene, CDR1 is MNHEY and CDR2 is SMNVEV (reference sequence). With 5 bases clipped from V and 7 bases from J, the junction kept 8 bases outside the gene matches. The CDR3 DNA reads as TGTGCCAGCAGTGGCGGGGGATGGGCTAATGAGCAGTTCTTC. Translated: CASSGGGWANEQFF.

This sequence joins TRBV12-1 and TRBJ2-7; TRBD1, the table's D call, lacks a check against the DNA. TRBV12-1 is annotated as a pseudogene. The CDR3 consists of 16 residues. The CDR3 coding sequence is TGTGCCAGCAGCTTTTTGCAGGGGCTAGAAAACTACGAGCAGTACTTC. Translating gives CASSFLQGLENYEQYF.

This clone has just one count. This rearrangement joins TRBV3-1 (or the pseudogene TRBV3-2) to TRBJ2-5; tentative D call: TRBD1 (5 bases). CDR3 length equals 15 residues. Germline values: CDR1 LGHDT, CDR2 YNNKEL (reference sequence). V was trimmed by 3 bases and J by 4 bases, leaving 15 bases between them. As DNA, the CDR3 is TGTGCCAGCAGCCATTACAGGCAAGTGGGAGAGACCCAGTACTTC. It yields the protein CASSHYRQVGETQYF.

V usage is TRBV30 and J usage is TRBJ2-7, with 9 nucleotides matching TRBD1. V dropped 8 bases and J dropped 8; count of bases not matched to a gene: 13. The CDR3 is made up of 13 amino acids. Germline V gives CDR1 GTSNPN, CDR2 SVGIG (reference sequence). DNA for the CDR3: TGTGCCGGCTCCGGGACAGGGCCTACGAAGCAGTACTTC. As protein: CAGSGTGPTKQYF.